The 7 T cell receptor beta chains presented below share a single source sample, sequenced in a study of tumor-infiltrating lymphocytes in primary liver carcinoma. A constant-region primer primed TCR beta cDNA synthesis from about 550 ng of total RNA. Libraries of TCR beta came from three nested multiplex PCR rounds with slightly modified ARM-PCR. Each of the first two PCR rounds ran nine to ten cycles with TRBV1-TRBV30 forward and C-beta reverse primers. A single record per CDR3 protein comes from TCRdb applying MiXCR to the multiplex PCR reads. The profile shows about 99,000 distinct CDR3 sequences, roughly 69% of them singletons. The tissue used was unsorted bulk material of about 19-33 mg. RNA and DNA were co-extracted from it with the AllPrep DNA/RNA mini kit. The sample comprised liver tumor tissue from sampling region 5. Subset here: tumor region T5, tumor centre. Receptors originate from a woman in her sixties or seventies with primary liver carcinoma and hepatitis B virus infection.

This chain uses TRBV28 with TRBJ2-1; unclear D gene. The germline V gene has CDR1 MDHEN and CDR2 SYDVKM. The CDR3 contains 12 residues. Trimming cost V 9 bases and J 6 bases, with 12 bases left between them. The CDR3 sequence: CARKSTSNEQFF. In DNA, the CDR3 is TGTGCCAGAAAGTCGACAAGCAATGAGCAGTTCTTC.

The chain has TRBV6-6 and TRBJ1-5, with a weak D call TRBD1 (6 bases). This CDR3 contains 15 residues. Germline CDR1 MNHNY, CDR2 SVGAGI (reference sequence). V lost 7 bases and J 2 bases, leaving 15 bases between the germline ends. The CDR3 region has the DNA TGTGCCAGCAACCGTGGAGAGGGGGGCAATCAGCCCCAGCATTTT. Protein: CASNRGEGGNQPQHF.

To note about this clonotype: This may be a read error: a much more frequent sequence differs by one nucleotide. The final CDR3 position lacks the conserved phenylalanine or tryptophan, pointing to a likely read error. The CDR3 DNA reads as TGTGCCAGCAGTCGCACAGGGAGTAGTGGCTACACCTCC. This codes for CASSRTGSSGYTS. The genes are TRBV12-3 or TRBV12-4 and TRBJ1-2, with a tentative D call TRBD1 (6 bases). The V and J ends lost 5 bases and 7 bases respectively, with 14 bases between them. This CDR3 has 13 residues.

For this clonotype: The junction does not match germline at one end; this may be a read error. The rearrangement uses TRBV29-1 and TRBJ2-2, with 11 bases that match TRBD2. This CDR3 is 17 amino acids long. Germline CDR1 SQVTM, CDR2 ANQGSEA. The CDR3 nucleotides are TGCAGTGTTGGGGCAGATGGTAGCGGGAGGGATCAGGGGGAGCTGTTTTTT. It translates to CSVGADGSGRDQGELFF.

The rearrangement uses TRBV11-3 and TRBJ2-1; the D gene is possibly TRBD2 (5 bases). Trimming shortened V by 4 bases and J by 9 bases, and 19 bases separated the two germline ends. Germline lookup yields CDR1 SGHNT and CDR2 YENEEA. The CDR3 loop spans 15 amino acids. The CDR3 DNA is TGTGCCAGCAGCTCGGCAGAGACTGCCCGGGGTGAGCAGTTCTTC. Translating it yields CASSSAETARGEQFF.

The chain recombines TRBV29-1 with TRBJ2-7; 9 bases map to TRBD2. The CDR3 consists of 14 residues. Germline assignment: CDR1 SQVTM and CDR2 ANQGSEA. The CDR3: CIAGGLAAPYEQYF. For the CDR3, the DNA is TGCATCGCTGGGGGACTAGCAGCCCCCTACGAGCAGTACTTC.

This clonotype was observed a single time. This sequence joins TRBV6-1 and TRBJ2-7, with D possibly matching TRBD2 (5 bases). CDR3 length: 14 amino acids. Germline CDR1 reads MNHNS; CDR2 reads SASEGT. CDR3 DNA: TGTACCGGCAGTTCACAGCGGAGCTCCTACGAGCAGTACTTC. Translating gives CTGSSQRSSYEQYF.